These T cell receptor beta chains were read from a single sample in a study of beta chain features in type 1 diabetes. Profiled with immunoSEQ multiplex PCR; TCRdb holds only in-frame clones, not every one. Found here are almost 350,000 clones, roughly a tenth of them singletons; the top ten hold roughly 0.99%. Sequencing input: central memory CD4+ T cells from blood. These receptors were obtained from a man aged 30-40 years with type 1 diabetes. The CDR3 runs from the conserved cysteine through the conserved F or W.

J gene | V gene | CDR3 protein
TRBJ1-1 | TRBV6-1 | CASCDLSGGGLSGDTEAFF
TRBJ2-1 | TRBV4-3 | CASSGENEQFF
TRBJ1-4 | TRBV6-1 | CASRTGSGNEKLFF
TRBJ2-5 | TRBV10-3 | CAISDVKETQYF
TRBJ2-1 | TRBV28 | CASTTGRDEQFF
TRBJ2-7 | TRBV6-5 | CASRGLAGPYEQYF
TRBJ1-1 | TRBV7-9 | CASSFWGETEAFF
TRBJ2-5 | TRBV27 | CASNDRGGAETQYF
TRBJ1-1 | TRBV29-1 | CSVGAGRNTEAFF
TRBJ2-3 | TRBV7-6 | CASSLEAFADTQYF
TRBJ2-5 | TRBV28 | CASSGEGQTQYF
TRBJ1-5 | TRBV7-7 | CASSLVNQPQHF
TRBJ1-1 | TRBV25-1 | CASSGDRGDSTEAFF
TRBJ1-1 | TRBV7-9 | CASSLGTANTEAFF